Below are 23 T cell receptor beta chains sequenced from a single sample in a study of T cell responses to AZD1222 COVID-19 vaccine. Data came from immunoSEQ multiplex PCR; TCRdb stores just in-frame clones and leaves some out. The table has 95,000 to 100,000 clones, over 75% seen once; the top ten hold roughly a tenth. The specimen was peripheral blood, collected 28 days after the second AZD1222 dose. Receptors originate from an adult who received the AZD1222 COVID-19 vaccine.

The chain couples TRBV3-1 (or the pseudogene TRBV3-2) to TRBJ2-5; no clear D gene. This CDR3 has 12 residues. Germline lookup yields CDR1 LGHDT and CDR2 YNNKEL (reference sequence). Deletions cut 0 bases from V and 9 bases from J, with 8 bases between. The CDR3: CASSQEARAQYF. The CDR3 DNA is TGTGCCAGCAGCCAAGAAGCCCGAGCCCAGTACTTC.

This sequence joins TRBV2 and TRBJ2-3, with TRBD1 matching 7 bases. Germline lookup yields CDR1 SNHLY and CDR2 FYNNEI. The CDR3 has 14 amino acids. V lost 10 bases, J lost 2 bases, and 9 bases stayed unmatched. This CDR3 reads CATPTGSPTDTQYF. CDR3 coding DNA: TGTGCCACTCCGACAGGGTCTCCCACAGATACGCAGTATTTT.

The rearrangement links TRBV5-5 to TRBJ2-3; D is unresolved. Germline CDR1 SGHKS, CDR2 YYEKEE (reference sequence). The CDR3 consists of 15 residues. V lost 2 bases to trimming and J lost 1 base, with 11 bases between them. In DNA form, the CDR3 reads TGTGCCAGCAGCTTTTCCCCCGCTGGCACAGATACGCAGTATTTT. Its protein product is CASSFSPAGTDTQYF.

The chain has TRBV19 and TRBJ2-1; a possible D gene is TRBD2 (6 bases). V was clipped by 9 bases and J by 4 bases, with 19 bases between them. The germline V gene encodes CDR1 LNHDA and CDR2 SQIVND (reference sequence). This CDR3 has 15 amino acids. The CDR3 spells CASSRRGEGYNEQFF. CDR3 sequence (DNA): TGTGCCAGCTCCCGGCGGGGCGAAGGTTACAATGAGCAGTTCTTC.

This clone appeared once. The chain combines TRBV5-1 with TRBJ2-3; TRBD1 agrees at 10 bases. This CDR3 is built from 14 residues. CDR1 and CDR2 (germline): SGHRS, YFSETQ. Germline trimming cut 7 bases from V and 1 base from J; bases unmatched to any gene: 3. For the CDR3, the DNA is TGCGCCAGCGGGACAGGGGACCGCACAGATACGCAGTATTTT. Protein: CASGTGDRTDTQYF. Complete variable domain (other parts from reference TRBV5-1 and TRBJ2-3): KAGVTQTPRYLIKTRGQQVTLSCSPISGHRSVSWYQQTPGQGLQFLFEYFSETQRNKGNFPGRFSGRQFSNSRSEMNVSTLELGDSALYLCASGTGDRTDTQYFGPGTRLTVL.

The J gene is TRBJ2-6, the V gene TRBV5-1; 9 bases fit TRBD1. From germline, CDR1 is SGHRS and CDR2 YFSETQ. The J segment lost 0 bases and the V segment lost 0 bases, leaving 7 bases of the junction unmatched. This CDR3 spans 19 amino acids. CDR3 loop: CASSLEGQGPLSGANVLTF. The DNA of the CDR3 is TGCGCCAGCAGCTTGGAAGGACAGGGGCCCCTCTCTGGGGCCAACGTCCTGACTTTC. Using reference TRBV5-1 and TRBJ2-6 for the parts outside the CDR3, the full variable domain is KAGVTQTPRYLIKTRGQQVTLSCSPISGHRSVSWYQQTPGQGLQFLFEYFSETQRNKGNFPGRFSGRQFSNSRSEMNVSTLELGDSALYLCASSLEGQGPLSGANVLTFGAGSRLTVL.

The chain employs TRBV2 and TRBJ1-1; maybe TRBD1 (6 bases). V was trimmed by 6 bases and J by 0 bases, leaving 8 bases between them. Germline CDR1 SNHLY, CDR2 FYNNEI. CDR3 length: 13 amino acids. This CDR3 is CASSGQLNTEAFF. For the CDR3, the DNA is TGTGCCAGCAGCGGACAGCTGAACACTGAAGCTTTCTTT.

The chain uses TRBV18 and TRBJ1-2; D call uncertain. V lost 0 bases and J 6 bases, leaving 14 bases between the germline ends. Germline CDR1 reads KGHSH; CDR2 reads LQKENI. This CDR3 is built from 15 residues. The DNA of the CDR3 is TGTGCCAGCTCACCACCTATAAGGTCCGTCGATGGCTACACCTTC. Amino acids: CASSPPIRSVDGYTF.

The chain links TRBV27 to TRBJ1-5; 10 positions match TRBD1. Germline CDR1 MNHEY, CDR2 SMNVEV (reference sequence). V was clipped by 0 bases and J by 4 bases; unmatched bases: 3. CDR3 size: 16 residues. DNA of the CDR3: TGTGCCAGCAGTTTATCGGGACAGGGGCCTAATCAGCCCCAGCATTTT. Residues: CASSLSGQGPNQPQHF.

V is TRBV7-9 and J is TRBJ2-5; TRBD1 matches at 7 bases. The CDR3 consists of 14 residues. CDR1 and CDR2 from the germline V gene are SEHNR and FQNEAQ (reference sequence). J lost 2 bases, V lost 5 bases, and 5 bases had no gene match. This CDR3 is CASSETGVQETQYF. In DNA, the CDR3 is TGTGCCAGCAGCGAAACAGGGGTGCAAGAGACCCAGTACTTC.

The chain carries TRBV28 and TRBJ1-3, with a possible D match to TRBD1 (5 bases). CDR1 is MDHEN and CDR2 is SYDVKM in the germline V gene. The V gene lost 7 bases and the J gene lost 2 bases, with 12 bases spanning the gap. This CDR3 region has 14 residues. The CDR3 reads CASTGHGAGNTIYF. The CDR3, as DNA: TGTGCCAGCACCGGACACGGAGCTGGAAACACCATATATTTT.

V gene TRBV5-1 combines with J gene TRBJ2-7; tentatively, D is TRBD1 or TRBD2 (5 bases each). This CDR3 is built from 15 residues. Looked up from germline, CDR1 is SGHRS and CDR2 is YFSETQ. The germline V and J ends were trimmed by 0 bases and 1 base, with 11 bases remaining between them. The CDR3 bases are TGCGCCAGCAGCTTGGCCCGGGACGGTTCCTACGAGCAGTACTTC. It is translated as CASSLARDGSYEQYF.

The CDR3 DNA is TGTGCCAGCAGTGAAAGACTGACCGGGGTGTTCTTC. Translated: CASSERLTGVFF. The V call is TRBV6-1, the J call TRBJ2-1; the D gene is possibly TRBD2 (5 bases). CDR3 length: 12 residues. The germline V gene encodes CDR1 MNHNS and CDR2 SASEGT. The ends were cut back, 2 bases at V and 15 bases at J, with 14 bases in the middle.

The chain links TRBV27 to TRBJ2-1, with 11 bases matching TRBD2. In germline, CDR1 is MNHEY, CDR2 SMNVEV (reference sequence). Germline trimming cut 5 bases from V and 7 bases from J; bases unmatched to any gene: 7. The CDR3 runs 15 residues. The chain's CDR3 is CASSKLAGVGNEQFF. In nucleotides, the CDR3 is TGTGCCAGCAGTAAACTAGCGGGAGTTGGAAATGAGCAGTTCTTC.

The rearrangement links TRBV27 to TRBJ2-2; TRBD1 might be the D (5 bases). CDR3 size: 17 residues. Trimming pared 3 bases from V and 3 bases from J, leaving 17 bases between. Germline loops: CDR1 MNHEY, CDR2 SMNVEV (reference sequence). Here the CDR3 DNA reads TGTGCCAGCAGTTTTTGGCAGGGTCCAAAATACACCGGGGAGCTGTTTTTT. Encoded protein: CASSFWQGPKYTGELFF.

The genes are TRBV6-1 and TRBJ1-2; D ambiguous. This CDR3 has 13 amino acids. Trimming took 2 bases from V and 2 from J, leaving 6 bases between them. The germline gives CDR1 MNHNS, CDR2 SASEGT. The CDR3 reads CASSESANYGYTF. CDR3 bases: TGTGCCAGCAGTGAATCGGCCAACTATGGCTACACCTTC.

The rearrangement uses TRBV12-3 or TRBV12-4 and TRBJ1-4; the D gene is possibly TRBD1 (6 bases). The CDR3 is 11 residues long. The ends were cut back, 6 bases at V and 10 bases at J, with 9 bases in the middle. CDR3 bases: TGTGCCAGCAGGGACAGTACAAAACTGTTTTTT. Its translation is CASRDSTKLFF.

In this sample, this clone turned up once. The rearrangement joins TRBV6-4 to TRBJ2-3; TRBD2 agrees at 7 bases. Germline V gene sequence: CDR1 MRHNA, CDR2 SNTAGT. The CDR3 contains 15 residues. The V and J ends lost 1 base and 0 bases, in that order; junction bases with no gene match: 1. The CDR3 DNA reads TGTGCCAGCAGTGACTGGGGGGGTAGCACAGATACGCAGTATTTT. Translating it yields CASSDWGGSTDTQYF.

This chain uses TRBV19 with TRBJ2-7, with D perhaps TRBD2 (6 bases). Germline loops: CDR1 LNHDA, CDR2 SQIVND (reference sequence). The CDR3 consists of 14 residues. The ends were cut back, 3 bases at V and 3 bases at J, with 12 bases in the middle. CDR3 loop: CASSIWPGGYEQYF. The CDR3 nucleotides are TGTGCCAGTAGTATCTGGCCCGGGGGCTACGAGCAGTACTTC.

This chain links TRBV11-3 with TRBJ2-2; D call uncertain. Per germline, CDR1 SGHNT and CDR2 YENEEA. Trimming removed 0 bases at V and 6 bases at J, with 5 bases between. CDR3 length equals 13 residues. Written as DNA, the CDR3 is TGTGCCAGCAGCTTAGATCTAGCCGGGGAGCTGTTTTTT. This codes for CASSLDLAGELFF.

V is TRBV7-3 and J is TRBJ2-2, with a tentative D call TRBD1 (5 bases). Per germline, CDR1 SGHTA and CDR2 FQGTGA. Trimming cost V 3 bases and J 6 bases, with 14 bases left between them. The CDR3 consists of 15 residues. The CDR3 DNA follows: TGTGCCAGCAGCTTGGACGGTTTAGGGGCCGGGGAGCTGTTTTTT. Protein product: CASSLDGLGAGELFF.

The chain combines TRBV7-2 with TRBJ2-1, with TRBD2 matching over 8 bases. The CDR3 extends over 17 amino acids. The ends lost 5 bases at V and 14 bases at J; junction bases unmatched: 23. Per germline, CDR1 SGHTA and CDR2 FQGNSA. CDR3 DNA sequence: TGTGCCAGCAGCCCGCCCGGCGGGACTAGTCTTTCAGGGGTAGAGTTCTTC. Its translation: CASSPPGGTSLSGVEFF. Combining the CDR3 with reference TRBV7-2 and TRBJ2-1 gives the whole variable domain GAGVSQSPSNKVTEKGKDVELRCDPISGHTALYWYRQSLGQGLEFLIYFQGNSAPDKSGLPSDRFSAERTGGSVSTLTIQRTQQEDSAVYLCASSPPGGTSLSGVEFFGPGTRLTVL.

The gene calls are TRBV3-1 (or the pseudogene TRBV3-2) and TRBJ2-7; the match to TRBD2 covers 10 bases. This CDR3 is built from 14 residues. Germline CDR1 and CDR2: LGHDT and YNNKEL (reference sequence). V was clipped by 5 bases and J by 5 bases; unmatched bases: 6. The CDR3 protein is CASSTTSGLDEQYF. In DNA, the CDR3 is TGTGCCAGCAGCACGACTAGCGGGCTCGACGAGCAGTACTTC.